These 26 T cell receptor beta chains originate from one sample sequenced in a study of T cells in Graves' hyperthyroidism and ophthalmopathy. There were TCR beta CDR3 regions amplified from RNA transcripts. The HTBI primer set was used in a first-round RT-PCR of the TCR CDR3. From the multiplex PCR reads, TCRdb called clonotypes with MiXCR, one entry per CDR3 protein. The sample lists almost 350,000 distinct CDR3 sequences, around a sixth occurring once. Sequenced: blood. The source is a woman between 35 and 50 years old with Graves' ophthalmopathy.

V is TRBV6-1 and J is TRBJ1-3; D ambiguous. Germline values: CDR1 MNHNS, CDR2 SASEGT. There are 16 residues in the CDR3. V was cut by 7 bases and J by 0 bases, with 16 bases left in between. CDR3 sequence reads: CASILVGTFSGNTIYF. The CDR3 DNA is TGTGCCAGCATCCTCGTCGGCACCTTCTCTGGAAACACCATATATTTT.

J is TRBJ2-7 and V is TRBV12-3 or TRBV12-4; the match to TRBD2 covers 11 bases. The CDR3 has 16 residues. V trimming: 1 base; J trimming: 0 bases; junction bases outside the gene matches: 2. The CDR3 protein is CASSLELAGGSYEQYF. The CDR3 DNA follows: TGTGCCAGCAGTTTAGAGCTAGCGGGAGGCTCCTACGAGCAGTACTTC.

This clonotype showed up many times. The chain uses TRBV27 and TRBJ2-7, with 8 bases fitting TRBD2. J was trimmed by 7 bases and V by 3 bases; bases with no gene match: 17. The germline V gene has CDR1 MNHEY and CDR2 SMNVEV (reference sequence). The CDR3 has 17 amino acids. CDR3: CASSLGATGLAPREQYF. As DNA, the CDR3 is TGTGCCAGCAGTTTGGGGGCCACCGGACTAGCCCCGAGGGAGCAGTACTTC.

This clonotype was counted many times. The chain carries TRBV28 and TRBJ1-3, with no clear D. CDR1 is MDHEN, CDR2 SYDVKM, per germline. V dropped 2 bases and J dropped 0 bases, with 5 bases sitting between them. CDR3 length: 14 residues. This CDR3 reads CASSLPNSGNTIYF. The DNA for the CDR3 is TGTGCCAGCAGTTTACCGAACTCTGGAAACACCATATATTTT.

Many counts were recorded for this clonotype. CDR3 bases: TGCGCCAGCAGCCCAAATTCAGCACAACACACCGGGGAGCTGTTTTTT. This encodes CASSPNSAQHTGELFF. This chain connects TRBV5-1 to TRBJ2-2, with D unclear. Germline CDR1 is SGHRS and CDR2 is YFSETQ. The V end was cut by 4 bases, the J end by 3 bases, with 16 bases between. The CDR3 has 16 residues.

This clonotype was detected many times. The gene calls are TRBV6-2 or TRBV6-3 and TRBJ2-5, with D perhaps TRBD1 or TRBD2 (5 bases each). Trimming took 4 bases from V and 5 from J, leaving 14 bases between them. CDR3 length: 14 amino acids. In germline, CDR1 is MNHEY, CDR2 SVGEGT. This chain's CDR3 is CASSSGPGWETQYF. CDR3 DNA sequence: TGTGCCAGCAGTTCGGGGCCGGGCTGGGAGACCCAGTACTTC.

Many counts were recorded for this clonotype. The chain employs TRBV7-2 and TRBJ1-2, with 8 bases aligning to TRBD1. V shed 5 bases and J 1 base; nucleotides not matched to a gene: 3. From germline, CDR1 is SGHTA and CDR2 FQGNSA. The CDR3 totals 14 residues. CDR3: CASSPGQVNYGYTF. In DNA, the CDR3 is TGTGCCAGCAGCCCGGGACAGGTTAACTATGGCTACACCTTC.

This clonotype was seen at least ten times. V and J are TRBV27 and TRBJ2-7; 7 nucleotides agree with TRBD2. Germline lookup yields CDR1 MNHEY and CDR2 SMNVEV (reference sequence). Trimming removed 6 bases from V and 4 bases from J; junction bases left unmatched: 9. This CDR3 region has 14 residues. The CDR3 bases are TGTGCCAGCAGCCCCGCAGAGGGAGGGTACGAGCAGTACTTC. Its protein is CASSPAEGGYEQYF.

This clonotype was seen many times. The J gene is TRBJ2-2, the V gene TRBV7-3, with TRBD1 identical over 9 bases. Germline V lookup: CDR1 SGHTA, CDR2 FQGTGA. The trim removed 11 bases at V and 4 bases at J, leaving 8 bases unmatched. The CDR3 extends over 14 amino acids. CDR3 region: CAGDRALLTGELFF. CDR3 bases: TGTGCCGGGGACAGGGCGTTACTCACCGGGGAGCTGTTTTTT.

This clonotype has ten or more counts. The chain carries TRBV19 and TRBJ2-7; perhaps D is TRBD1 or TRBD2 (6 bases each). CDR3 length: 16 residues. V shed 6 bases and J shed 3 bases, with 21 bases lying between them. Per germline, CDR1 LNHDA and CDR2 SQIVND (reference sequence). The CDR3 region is CASSTGGGEIVYEQYF. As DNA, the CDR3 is TGTGCCAGTAGCACCGGGGGCGGGGAGATTGTCTACGAGCAGTACTTC.

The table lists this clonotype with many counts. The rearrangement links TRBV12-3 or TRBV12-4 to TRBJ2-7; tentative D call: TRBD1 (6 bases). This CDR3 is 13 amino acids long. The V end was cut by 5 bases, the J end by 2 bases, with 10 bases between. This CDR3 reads CASSGQKTYEQYF. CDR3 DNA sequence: TGTGCCAGCAGTGGACAGAAAACCTACGAGCAGTACTTC.

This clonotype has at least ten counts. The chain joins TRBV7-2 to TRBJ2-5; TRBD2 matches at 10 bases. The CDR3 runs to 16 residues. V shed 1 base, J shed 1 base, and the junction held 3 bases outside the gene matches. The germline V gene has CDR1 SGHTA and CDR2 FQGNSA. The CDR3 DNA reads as TGTGCCAGCAGCTTAGGTTCTAGCGGGAGCCAAGAGACCCAGTACTTC. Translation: CASSLGSSGSQETQYF.

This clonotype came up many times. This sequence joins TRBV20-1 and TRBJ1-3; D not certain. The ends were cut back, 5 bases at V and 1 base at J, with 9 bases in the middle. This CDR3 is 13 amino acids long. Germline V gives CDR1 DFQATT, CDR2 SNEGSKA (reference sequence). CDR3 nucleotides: TGCAGTGCTGAGGGAGTATCTGGAAACACCATATATTTT. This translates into CSAEGVSGNTIYF.

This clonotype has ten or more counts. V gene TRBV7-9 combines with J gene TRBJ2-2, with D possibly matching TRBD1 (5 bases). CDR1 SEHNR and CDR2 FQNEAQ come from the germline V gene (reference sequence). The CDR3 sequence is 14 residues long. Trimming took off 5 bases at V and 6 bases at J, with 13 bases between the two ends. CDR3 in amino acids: CASSPRQLSGELFF. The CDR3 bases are TGTGCCAGCAGCCCCAGACAGCTTTCCGGGGAGCTGTTTTTT.

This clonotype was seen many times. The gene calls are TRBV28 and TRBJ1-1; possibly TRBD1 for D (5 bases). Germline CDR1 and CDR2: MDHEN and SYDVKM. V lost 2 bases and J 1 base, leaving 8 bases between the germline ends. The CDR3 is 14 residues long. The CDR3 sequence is CASSLVQENTEAFF. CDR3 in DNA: TGTGCCAGCAGTTTAGTACAGGAGAACACTGAAGCTTTCTTT.

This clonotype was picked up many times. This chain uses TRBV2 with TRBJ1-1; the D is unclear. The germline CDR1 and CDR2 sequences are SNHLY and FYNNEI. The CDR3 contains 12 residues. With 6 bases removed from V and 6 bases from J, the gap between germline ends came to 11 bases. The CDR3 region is CASRLLRAEAFF. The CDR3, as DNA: TGTGCCAGCAGGTTGTTAAGGGCTGAAGCTTTCTTT.

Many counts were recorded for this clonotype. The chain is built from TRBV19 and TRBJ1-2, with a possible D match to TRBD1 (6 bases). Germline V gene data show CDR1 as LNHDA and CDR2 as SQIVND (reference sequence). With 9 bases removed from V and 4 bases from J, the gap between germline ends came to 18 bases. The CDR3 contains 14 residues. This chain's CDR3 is CASSWDPGAYGYTF. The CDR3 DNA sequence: TGTGCCAGCTCATGGGATCCGGGGGCCTATGGCTACACCTTC.

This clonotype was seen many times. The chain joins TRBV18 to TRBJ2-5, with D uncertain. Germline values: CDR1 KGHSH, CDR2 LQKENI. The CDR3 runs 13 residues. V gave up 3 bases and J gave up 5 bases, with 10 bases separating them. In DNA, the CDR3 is TGTGCCAGCTCACCGCCCATCCCGGAGACCCAGTACTTC. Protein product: CASSPPIPETQYF.

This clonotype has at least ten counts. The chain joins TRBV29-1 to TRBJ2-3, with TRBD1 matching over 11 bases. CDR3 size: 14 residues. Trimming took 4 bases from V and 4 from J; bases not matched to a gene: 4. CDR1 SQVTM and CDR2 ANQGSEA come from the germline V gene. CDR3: CSVVLDRGPDTQYF. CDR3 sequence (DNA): TGCAGCGTTGTTTTGGACAGGGGGCCAGATACGCAGTATTTT.

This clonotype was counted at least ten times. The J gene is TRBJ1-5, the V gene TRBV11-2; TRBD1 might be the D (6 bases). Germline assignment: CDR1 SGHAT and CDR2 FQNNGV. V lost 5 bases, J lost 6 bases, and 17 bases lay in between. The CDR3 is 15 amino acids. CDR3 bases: TGTGCCAGCAGCCCCCGGGTGGGGGCGGGTCAGCCCCAGCATTTT. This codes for CASSPRVGAGQPQHF.

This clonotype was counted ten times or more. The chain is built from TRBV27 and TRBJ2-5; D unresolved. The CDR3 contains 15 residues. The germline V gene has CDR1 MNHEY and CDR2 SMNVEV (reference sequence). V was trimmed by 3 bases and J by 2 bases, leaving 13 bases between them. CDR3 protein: CASSFMIGDQETQYF. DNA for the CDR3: TGTGCCAGCAGTTTCATGATTGGGGATCAAGAGACCCAGTACTTC.

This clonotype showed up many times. This CDR3 reads CASSPGVGTTEAFF. CDR3 bases: TGTGCCAGCAGTCCCGGTGTAGGGACCACTGAAGCTTTCTTT. The chain combines TRBV28 with TRBJ1-1; possible D gene TRBD1, 5 bases. CDR3 length: 14 residues. V dropped 5 bases and J dropped 4 bases, with 14 bases sitting between them. CDR1 is MDHEN, CDR2 SYDVKM, per germline.

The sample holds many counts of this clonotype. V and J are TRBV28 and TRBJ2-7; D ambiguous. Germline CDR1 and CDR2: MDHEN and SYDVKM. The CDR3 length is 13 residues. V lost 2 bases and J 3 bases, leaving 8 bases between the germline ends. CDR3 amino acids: CASSLGQLYEQYF. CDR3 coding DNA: TGTGCCAGCAGTTTAGGGCAGCTCTACGAGCAGTACTTC.

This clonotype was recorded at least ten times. CDR3 region: CASTHGTEAFF. The CDR3 nucleotides read TGTGCCAGCACGCACGGCACTGAAGCTTTCTTT. V and J are TRBV27 and TRBJ1-1, with no clear D. V lost 7 bases and J 4 bases, leaving 7 bases between the germline ends. The germline gives CDR1 MNHEY, CDR2 SMNVEV (reference sequence). This CDR3 is built from 11 residues.

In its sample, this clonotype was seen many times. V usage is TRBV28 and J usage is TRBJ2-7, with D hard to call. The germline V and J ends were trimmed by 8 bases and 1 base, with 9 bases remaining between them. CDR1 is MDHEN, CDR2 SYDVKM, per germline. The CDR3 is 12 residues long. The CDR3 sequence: CASAEHSYEQYF. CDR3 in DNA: TGTGCCAGCGCGGAGCATTCCTACGAGCAGTACTTC.

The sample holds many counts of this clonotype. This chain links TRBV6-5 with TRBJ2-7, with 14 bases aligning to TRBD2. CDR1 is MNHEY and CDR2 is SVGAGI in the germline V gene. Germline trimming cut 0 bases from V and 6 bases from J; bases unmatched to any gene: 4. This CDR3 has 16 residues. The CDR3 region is CASSYSMGLAGVEQYF. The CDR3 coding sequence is TGTGCCAGCAGTTACTCTATGGGACTAGCGGGAGTCGAGCAGTACTTC.